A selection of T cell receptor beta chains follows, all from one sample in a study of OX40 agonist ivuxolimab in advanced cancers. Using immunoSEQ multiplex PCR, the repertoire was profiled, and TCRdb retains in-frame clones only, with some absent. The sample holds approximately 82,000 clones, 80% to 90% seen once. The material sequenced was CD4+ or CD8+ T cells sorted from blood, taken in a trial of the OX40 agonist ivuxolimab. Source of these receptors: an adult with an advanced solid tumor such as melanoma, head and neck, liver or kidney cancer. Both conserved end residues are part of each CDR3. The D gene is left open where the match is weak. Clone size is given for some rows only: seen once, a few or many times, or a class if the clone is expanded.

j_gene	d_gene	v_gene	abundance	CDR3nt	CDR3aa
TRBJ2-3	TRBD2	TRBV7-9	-	TGTGCCAGCAGCTCACAAGGACTAGCGGGAGTGAAAGATACGCAGTATTTT	CASSSQGLAGVKDTQYF
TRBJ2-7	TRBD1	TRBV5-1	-	TGCGCCAGCAGCCCACAGGGGGCTTTGGATGAGCAGTACTTC	CASSPQGALDEQYF
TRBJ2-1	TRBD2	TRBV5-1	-	TGCGCCAGCAGCCCCGGGGGGGGGACGCCCCCCCATGAGCAGTTCTTC	CASSPGGGTPPHEQFF
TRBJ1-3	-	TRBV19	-	TGTGCCAGTAGAAACTTGAAACCGGGACTCAAAAGAAACACCATATATTTT	CASRNLKPGLKRNTIYF
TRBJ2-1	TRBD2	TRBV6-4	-	TGTGCCAGCAGTGACCTAGCGGGACCAGACAATGAGCAGTTCTTC	CASSDLAGPDNEQFF
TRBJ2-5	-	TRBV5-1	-	TGCGCCAGCGTGGGGAGGACAGGAGTGGCAGAAGAGACCCAGTACTTC	CASVGRTGVAEETQYF
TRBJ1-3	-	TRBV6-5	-	TGTGCCAGCAGTTACGCCCGGGGCTCTGGAAACACCATATATTTT	CASSYARGSGNTIYF
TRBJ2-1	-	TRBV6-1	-	TGTGCCAGCCCGAGCGGTGGGGGGAATGAGCAGTTCTTC	CASPSGGGNEQFF
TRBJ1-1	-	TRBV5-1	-	TGTGCCAGCAGCCCCATACTGAACACTGAAGCTTTCTTT	CASSPILNTEAFF
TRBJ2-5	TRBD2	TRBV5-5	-	TGTGCCAGCAGCCCCGGACTAGCGGAAGAGACCCAGTACTTC	CASSPGLAEETQYF
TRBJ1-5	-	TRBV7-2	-	TGTGCCAGCAGCTTAACCCCTCGGGCAGGGAATCAGCCCCAGCATTTT	CASSLTPRAGNQPQHF
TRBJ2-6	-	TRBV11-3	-	TGTGCCAGCAGCTTAGCCTTCGGGGTCCGCTCTGGGGCCAACGTCCTGACTTTC	CASSLAFGVRSGANVLTF
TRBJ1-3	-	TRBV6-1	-	TGTGCCAGCAGTGAAGCATGGGCAACTGGAAACACCATATATTTT	CASSEAWATGNTIYF
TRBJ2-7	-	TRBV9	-	TGTGCCAGCAGCGCCTCAAACACAATAGCTGCCGGCGAGCAGTACTTC	CASSASNTIAAGEQYF
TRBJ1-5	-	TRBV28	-	TGTGCCAGCAGCAGCCCAGGGGCGGGCAATCAGCCCCAGCATTTT	CASSSPGAGNQPQHF
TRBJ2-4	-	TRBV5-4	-	TGTGCCAGCAGCTTACAAGCGGATGTAGGAAACATTCAGTACTTC	CASSLQADVGNIQYF
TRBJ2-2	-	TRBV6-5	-	TGTGCCAGCAGGTTGAGGAACACCGGGGAGCTGTTTTTT	CASRLRNTGELFF
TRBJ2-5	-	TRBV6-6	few	TGTGCCAGCAGTTACTCGGTTTCGGGGGCGGGAGAGACCCAGTACTTC	CASSYSVSGAGETQYF
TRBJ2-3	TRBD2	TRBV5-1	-	TGCGCCAGCAGCTTTTCCATAGCGGGAATGGCAGATACGCAGTATTTT	CASSFSIAGMADTQYF
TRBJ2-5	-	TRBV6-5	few	TGTGCCAGCAGACGACAGGCCCAAGAGACCCAGTACTTC	CASRRQAQETQYF